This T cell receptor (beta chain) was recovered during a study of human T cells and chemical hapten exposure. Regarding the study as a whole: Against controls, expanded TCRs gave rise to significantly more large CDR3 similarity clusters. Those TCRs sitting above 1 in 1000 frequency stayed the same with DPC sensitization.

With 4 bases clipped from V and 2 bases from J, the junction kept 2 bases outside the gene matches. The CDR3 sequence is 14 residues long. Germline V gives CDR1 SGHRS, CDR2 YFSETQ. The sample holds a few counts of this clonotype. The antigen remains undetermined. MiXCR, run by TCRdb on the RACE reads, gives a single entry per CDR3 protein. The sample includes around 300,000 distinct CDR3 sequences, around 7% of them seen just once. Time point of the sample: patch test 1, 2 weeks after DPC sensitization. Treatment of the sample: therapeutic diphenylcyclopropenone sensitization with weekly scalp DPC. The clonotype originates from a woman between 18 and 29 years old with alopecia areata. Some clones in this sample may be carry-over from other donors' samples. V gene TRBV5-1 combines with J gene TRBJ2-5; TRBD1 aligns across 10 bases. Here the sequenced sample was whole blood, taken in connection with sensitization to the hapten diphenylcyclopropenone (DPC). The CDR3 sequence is CASSKDRGQETQYF. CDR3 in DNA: TGCGCCAGCAGCAAGGACAGGGGGCAAGAGACCCAGTACTTC.